The 17 T cell receptor beta chains reported below all come from one sample, sequenced in a study of blood T cell repertoires in COVID-19. This table comes from immunoSEQ multiplex PCR, and its TCRdb copy is limited to in-frame clones, with some not included. The sample holds 100,000 to 110,000 clones, approximately 89% seen once. Input material: peripheral blood. The receptors originated from a man aged 50 or older with active COVID-19.

V usage is TRBV9 and J usage is TRBJ2-5; 13 bases align to TRBD2. This CDR3 comprises 16 residues. Germline trimming cut 3 bases from V and 4 bases from J; bases unmatched to any gene: 6. The germline CDR1 and CDR2 sequences are SGDLS and YYNGEE. DNA of the CDR3: TGTGCCAGCAGCGCGGGGGGACTAGCGGGGTTAGAGACCCAGTACTTC. Translating gives CASSAGGLAGLETQYF.

The V call is TRBV2, the J call TRBJ2-5, with 13 bases fitting TRBD2. Germline V gives CDR1 SNHLY, CDR2 FYNNEI. Unmatched junction bases numbered 9, after V lost 6 bases and J lost 5 bases. The CDR3 extends over 16 amino acids. The CDR3, as DNA: TGTGCCAGCAGAGGGACTAGCGGGGCAAAGGGGGAGACCCAGTACTTC. It encodes CASRGTSGAKGETQYF.

The chain employs TRBV3-1 (or the pseudogene TRBV3-2) and TRBJ1-3; no clear D. This CDR3 comprises 12 residues. V gave up 5 bases and J gave up 4 bases, with 6 bases separating them. Looked up from germline, CDR1 is LGHDT and CDR2 is YNNKEL (reference sequence). The CDR3: CASSVSGNTIYF. The CDR3 DNA follows: TGTGCCAGCAGCGTCTCCGGAAACACCATATATTTT.

This clone was counted a single time. This rearrangement joins TRBV3-1 (or the pseudogene TRBV3-2) to TRBJ1-1, with a tentative D call TRBD1 (6 bases). Germline values: CDR1 LGHDT, CDR2 YNNKEL (reference sequence). Between the trimmed V and J ends, which lost 3 bases and 2 bases, there was a span of 13 bases. This CDR3 has 15 amino acids. In DNA, the CDR3 is TGTGCCAGCAGCCAGTCCGGGGGGCCCAACACTGAAGCTTTCTTT. This codes for CASSQSGGPNTEAFF.

The rearrangement uses TRBV7-2 and TRBJ2-5, with unresolved D. Germline V gives CDR1 SGHTA, CDR2 FQGNSA. Trimming shortened V by 3 bases and J by 0 bases, and 5 bases separated the two germline ends. CDR3 length equals 13 residues. DNA for the CDR3: TGTGCCAGCAGCTTGTCTCACCAAGAGACCCAGTACTTC. It yields the protein CASSLSHQETQYF.

J is TRBJ2-1 and V is TRBV7-8; 14 bases agree with TRBD2. In germline, CDR1 is SGHVS, CDR2 FQNEAQ. The CDR3 spans 14 residues. Trimming at V came to 5 bases and at J to 13 bases, leaving 7 bases not matched to a gene. This chain's CDR3 is CASSVRLAGGQQFF. For the CDR3, the DNA is TGTGCCAGCAGCGTCCGACTAGCGGGGGGGCAACAGTTCTTC.

This rearrangement joins TRBV9 to TRBJ2-1; TRBD2 agrees at 7 bases. The CDR3 covers 17 residues. With V trimmed by 4 bases and J by 5 bases, 15 bases remained unmatched. CDR1 and CDR2 from the germline V gene are SGDLS and YYNGEE. CDR3 bases: TGTGCCAGCAGCCATCGAGGTGGGGGGGGACGGAACAATGAGCAGTTCTTC. This sequence encodes CASSHRGGGGRNNEQFF. The full variable domain, completed using reference TRBV9 and TRBJ2-1, is DSGVTQTPKHLITATGQRVTLRCSPRSGDLSVYWYQQSLDQGLQFLIQYYNGEERAKGNILERFSAQQFPDLHSELNLSSLELGDSALYFCASSHRGGGGRNNEQFFGPGTRLTVL.

V gene TRBV19 combines with J gene TRBJ1-5, with 8 bases identical to TRBD1. This CDR3 has 17 amino acids. The J segment lost 0 bases and the V segment lost 4 bases, leaving 8 bases of the junction unmatched. Germline CDR1 is LNHDA and CDR2 is SQIVND (reference sequence). CDR3 coding DNA: TGTGCCAGTAGTAGGACAGGGAATACAGATAGCAATCAGCCCCAGCATTTT. This gives the protein CASSRTGNTDSNQPQHF.

The chain recombines TRBV12-5 with TRBJ2-1; no definite D call. CDR3 length: 12 amino acids. Between the trimmed V and J ends, which lost 6 bases and 9 bases, there was a span of 12 bases. Looked up from germline, CDR1 is LGHNT and CDR2 is FRNRAP. The CDR3: CASGYSYGEQFF. CDR3 nucleotide sequence: TGTGCTAGTGGCTACTCGTACGGTGAGCAGTTCTTC.

V is TRBV14 and J is TRBJ2-1; 9 bases line up with TRBD2. There are 16 residues in the CDR3. Germline V CDR1 and CDR2: SGHDN, FVKESK. After removal of 1 base from V and 3 bases from J, the junction contained 4 bases not matched to a gene. The CDR3 DNA sequence: TGTGCCAGCAGCCAAGGTGCGGGAGGGGTCTACAATGAGCAGTTCTTC. Its protein product is CASSQGAGGVYNEQFF.

The chain joins TRBV6-1 to TRBJ2-5, with TRBD1 identical over 10 bases. Germline trimming cut 4 bases from V and 2 bases from J; bases unmatched to any gene: 7. Germline CDR1 and CDR2: MNHNS and SASEGT. CDR3 length: 16 residues. CDR3 coding DNA: TGTGCCAGCAGTGTCCGACAGGGGGCGCCTCAAGAGACCCAGTACTTC. Protein: CASSVRQGAPQETQYF.

In this sample, this clone turned up once. The V call is TRBV7-2, the J call TRBJ2-7; TRBD2 is a possible D gene (5 bases). The CDR3 sequence is 15 residues long. CDR1 is SGHTA and CDR2 is FQGNSA in the germline V gene. Trimming took off 5 bases at V and 3 bases at J, with 17 bases between the two ends. As DNA, the CDR3 is TGTGCCAGCAGCCACCTGGGCCGAGGGAGCTACGAGCAGTACTTC. Amino acid sequence: CASSHLGRGSYEQYF.

This clone has just a few counts. The chain has TRBV14 and TRBJ1-3; TRBD1 might be the D (5 bases). The V end lost 5 bases, the J end lost 1 base, and 18 bases lay between the germline ends. The CDR3 extends over 17 amino acids. Germline V gene data show CDR1 as SGHDN and CDR2 as FVKESK. The CDR3 nucleotides read TGTGCCAGCAGCTCCTGGACACTCGATAATTCTGGAAACACCATATATTTT. Translation gives CASSSWTLDNSGNTIYF.

V gene TRBV28 combines with J gene TRBJ1-6; 9 bases are a match to TRBD1. This CDR3 is 21 amino acids long. CDR1 and CDR2 from the germline V gene are MDHEN and SYDVKM. V shed 5 bases and J 0 bases; nucleotides not matched to a gene: 17. The CDR3 bases are TGTGCCAGCAGTGCCGGGACAGGGCGAGTGGCTATGAGCTCCTATAATTCACCCCTCCACTTT. Protein product: CASSAGTGRVAMSSYNSPLHF. Full variable domain (missing parts from reference TRBV28 and TRBJ1-6): DVKVTQSSRYLVKRTGEKVFLECVQDMDHENMFWYRQDPGLGLRLIYFSYDVKMKEKGDIPEGYSVSREKKERFSLILESASTNQTSMYLCASSAGTGRVAMSSYNSPLHFGNGTRLTVT.

This rearrangement joins TRBV5-1 to TRBJ2-2, with D perhaps TRBD1 (5 bases). Per the germline V gene, CDR1 is SGHRS and CDR2 is YFSETQ. The CDR3 length is 15 residues. V was shortened by 5 bases and J by 0 bases, with 11 bases between the two germline ends. The CDR3 DNA follows: TGCGCCAGCAGGCAGGGCCCCGCGAACACCGGGGAGCTGTTTTTT. Protein: CASRQGPANTGELFF.

The chain employs TRBV5-6 and TRBJ2-3; tentatively, D is TRBD2 (6 bases). The CDR3 has 18 amino acids. V was pared by 3 bases and J by 3 bases, with 23 bases between. In germline, CDR1 is SGHDT, CDR2 YYEEEE. The CDR3: CASSSNTGTQIKTDTQYF. CDR3 bases: TGTGCCAGCAGCTCGAACACCGGGACTCAAATCAAGACAGATACGCAGTATTTT.

This clone has a single count. V gene TRBV24-1 combines with J gene TRBJ1-2; TRBD1 might be the D (6 bases). CDR1 and CDR2 (germline): KGHDR, SFDVKD. V shed 3 bases and J shed 1 base, with 11 bases lying between them. The CDR3 has 15 residues. The CDR3 reads CATSDPGADNYGYTF. CDR3 nucleotide sequence: TGTGCCACCAGTGATCCAGGGGCCGATAACTATGGCTACACCTTC.